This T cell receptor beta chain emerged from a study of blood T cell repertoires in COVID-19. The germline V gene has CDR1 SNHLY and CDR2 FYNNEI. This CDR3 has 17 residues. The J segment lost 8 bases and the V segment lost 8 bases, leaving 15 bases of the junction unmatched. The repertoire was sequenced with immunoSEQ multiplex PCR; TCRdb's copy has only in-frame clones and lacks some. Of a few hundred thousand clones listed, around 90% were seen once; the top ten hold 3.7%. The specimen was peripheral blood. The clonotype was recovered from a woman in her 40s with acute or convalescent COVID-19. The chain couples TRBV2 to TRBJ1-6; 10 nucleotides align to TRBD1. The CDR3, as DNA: TGTGCCAGCGTCCCCGGGACAGGGGTTTACCCTTATTCACCCCTCCACTTT. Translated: CASVPGTGVYPYSPLHF.